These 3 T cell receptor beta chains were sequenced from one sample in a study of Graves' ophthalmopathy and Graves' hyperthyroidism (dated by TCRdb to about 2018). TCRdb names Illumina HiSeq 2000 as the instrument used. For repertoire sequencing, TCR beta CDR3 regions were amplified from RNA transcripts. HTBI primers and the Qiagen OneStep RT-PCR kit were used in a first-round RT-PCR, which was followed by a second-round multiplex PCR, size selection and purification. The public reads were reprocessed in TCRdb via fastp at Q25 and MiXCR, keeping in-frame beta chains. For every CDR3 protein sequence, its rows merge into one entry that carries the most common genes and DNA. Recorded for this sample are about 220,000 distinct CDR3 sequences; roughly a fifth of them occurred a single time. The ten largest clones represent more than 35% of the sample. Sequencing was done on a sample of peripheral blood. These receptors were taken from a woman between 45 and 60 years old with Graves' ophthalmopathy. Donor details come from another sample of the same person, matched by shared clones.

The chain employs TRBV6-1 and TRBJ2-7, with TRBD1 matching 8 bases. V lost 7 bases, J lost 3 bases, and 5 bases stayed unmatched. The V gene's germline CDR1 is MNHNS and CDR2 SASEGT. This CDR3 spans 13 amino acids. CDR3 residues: CASTAGQGYEQYF. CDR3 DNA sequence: TGTGCCAGCACCGCCGGACAGGGCTACGAGCAGTACTTC.

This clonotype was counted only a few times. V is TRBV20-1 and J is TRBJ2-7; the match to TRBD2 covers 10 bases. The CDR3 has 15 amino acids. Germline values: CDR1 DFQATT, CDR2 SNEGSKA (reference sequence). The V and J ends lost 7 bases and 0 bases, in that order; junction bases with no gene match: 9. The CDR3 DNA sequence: TGCAGTGTGAGGGTTAGCGGGAGGATCTCCTACGAGCAGTACTTC. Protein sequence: CSVRVSGRISYEQYF.

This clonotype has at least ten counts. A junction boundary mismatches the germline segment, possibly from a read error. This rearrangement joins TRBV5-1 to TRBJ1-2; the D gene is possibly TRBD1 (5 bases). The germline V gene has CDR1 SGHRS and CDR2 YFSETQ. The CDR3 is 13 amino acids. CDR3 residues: CASSLEGIDGYTF. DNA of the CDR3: TGTGCCAGCAGCTTGGAGGGGATCGATGGCTACACCTTC.